Below, one T cell receptor (beta chain) is given with its context. Participants were aged roughly 18 to 100 years from about two dozen US areas. Which cohort a participant joined came from the clinical history participants gave. These data come from a study of blood T cell repertoires in COVID-19. Study summary: The analysed material was cDNA or gDNA that came from T cells, B-cell-depleted T cells, or PBMCs.

Authors' processing steps: Nucleated cell counts were estimated from reference gene primer amplification. Assay used: immunoSEQ multiplex PCR; TCRdb lists only in-frame clones, some missing. V and J calls and clone size are as listed in that table; D and trimming were resolved from the DNA. The table has hundreds of thousands of clones, approximately 88% seen once. Unmatched junction bases numbered 3, after V lost 4 bases and J lost 7 bases. The CDR3 covers 12 residues. Germline V gene data show CDR1 as SGHDN and CDR2 as FVKESK. Sequenced sample: PBMCs or T cells enriched from blood (not recorded which). The chain recombines TRBV14 with TRBJ1-2, with 7 positions matching TRBD1. The sequence came from a woman between 40 and 55 years old with acute COVID-19. This chain's CDR3 is CASSPQGTGYTF. The CDR3 DNA reads as TGTGCCAGCAGCCCACAGGGGACTGGCTACACCTTC.